This T cell receptor beta chain was sequenced for a study of cytomegalovirus exposure and HLA in healthy donors. Overall study: Unique TCRs numbering around 85 million, obtained from HLA-typed donors, made up an early data release.

This CDR3 comprises 13 residues. Looked up from germline, CDR1 is LNHDA and CDR2 is SQIVND (reference sequence). Trimming left V 5 bases short and J 3 bases short, with 10 bases between. The PCR used 60 Vbeta and 13 Jbeta primers. Method: immunoSEQ multiplex PCR; TCRdb's copy keeps in-frame clones and lacks some. The sample consists of over 110,000 clones, 65% to 85% of them appearing once. The sequenced sample consisted of PBMCs. The clonotype comes from a male donor in good health and CMV-seronegative. The chain carries TRBV19 and TRBJ1-1; D gene uncertain. CDR3 sequence reads: CASSFSEYTEAFF. As DNA, the CDR3 is TGTGCCAGTAGTTTTAGTGAGTACACTGAAGCTTTCTTT.